The 32 T cell receptor beta chains presented below share a single source sample, sequenced in a study of shared clonotypes between healthy human individuals. Sequencing used immunoSEQ multiplex PCR; TCRdb keeps in-frame clones, though not all of them. The table lists around 700,000 clones, approximately 79% of them singletons. The sample consisted of memory CD4+ T cells sorted from blood. Subset: CD45RA-negative fraction. The receptors derive from a woman younger than 45 in good health.

This clone was found once. The CDR3 loop reads CASSLGGLAVYYEQYF. The CDR3 region has the DNA TGTGCCAGCAGCTTAGGGGGACTAGCGGTCTACTACGAGCAGTACTTC. This chain connects TRBV7-2 to TRBJ2-7, with 11 bases aligning to TRBD2. The junction had 5 bases not matched to a gene; V was cut back by 1 base and J by 3 bases. The germline gives CDR1 SGHTA, CDR2 FQGNSA. This CDR3 region has 16 residues.

V and J are TRBV10-3 and TRBJ2-5; 7 bases line up with TRBD2. Germline V lookup: CDR1 ENHRY, CDR2 SYGVKD. CDR3 length: 17 amino acids. Losses at the gene ends were 0 bases for V and 3 bases for J; bases not matched to a gene: 10. The CDR3 DNA sequence: TGTGCCATCAGTGAGTCGGAAATACTAGCGCTGAAAGAGACCCAGTACTTC. Translated: CAISESEILALKETQYF.

This clone turned up a few times. This chain connects TRBV6-5 to TRBJ2-1; 10 positions match TRBD2. The V and J ends lost 4 bases and 5 bases, in that order; junction bases with no gene match: 8. The CDR3 consists of 16 residues. The germline V gene has CDR1 MNHEY and CDR2 SVGAGI. The CDR3 loop reads CASSSSLAGVHNEQFF. CDR3 nucleotide sequence: TGTGCCAGCAGTTCCTCCCTAGCGGGAGTCCACAATGAGCAGTTCTTC.

Only one count was recorded for this clone. The rearrangement uses TRBV29-1 and TRBJ2-7; 8 bases are a match to TRBD1. The CDR3 consists of 12 residues. From germline, CDR1 is SQVTM and CDR2 ANQGSEA. Trimming at V came to 6 bases and at J to 9 bases, leaving 10 bases not matched to a gene. Written as DNA, the CDR3 is TGCAGCGTCGAGGGGACAGGCGTCGGGCAGTACTTC. This translates into CSVEGTGVGQYF.

A remark on this clone: Other DNA sequences in this sample translate to the same CDR3. The CDR3 reads CASSLRANYGYTF. CDR3 nucleotide sequence: TGTGCCAGCAGTTTGCGGGCTAACTATGGCTACACCTTC. V and J are TRBV27 and TRBJ1-2; D unclear. CDR1 is MNHEY, CDR2 SMNVEV, per germline (reference sequence). V was cut by 3 bases and J by 0 bases, with 5 bases left in between. This CDR3 is built from 13 residues.

This clone was detected only a few times. V gene TRBV29-1 combines with J gene TRBJ2-3; tentatively, D is TRBD1 or TRBD2 (5 bases each). Germline lookup yields CDR1 SQVTM and CDR2 ANQGSEA. CDR3 size: 14 residues. The germline V and J ends were trimmed by 6 bases and 6 bases, with 19 bases remaining between them. This chain's CDR3 is CSVLGQGGWDTQYF. DNA for the CDR3: TGCAGCGTCCTGGGTCAGGGCGGGTGGGATACGCAGTATTTT.

This chain connects TRBV5-6 to TRBJ1-2; no reliable D call. V was cut by 4 bases and J by 4 bases, with 11 bases left in between. The CDR3 is 13 residues long. The germline V gene encodes CDR1 SGHDT and CDR2 YYEEEE. The CDR3 sequence is CASSASGPYGYTF. DNA of the CDR3: TGTGCCAGCAGCGCATCTGGGCCCTATGGCTACACCTTC.

This chain connects TRBV5-5 to TRBJ2-7, with 9 bases identical to TRBD1. Germline CDR1 is SGHKS and CDR2 is YYEKEE (reference sequence). The ends lost 2 bases at V and 9 bases at J; junction bases unmatched: 9. The CDR3 contains 14 residues. The DNA of the CDR3 is TGTGCCAGCAGCTTTCGGGACAGGGCCCCTGGGCAGTACTTC. This encodes CASSFRDRAPGQYF.

About this clone itself: A far larger clone is one base from this, pointing to a likely read error. This chain connects TRBV2 to TRBJ1-2; D not certain. Germline V CDR1 and CDR2: SNHLY, FYNNEI. The CDR3 loop spans 12 amino acids. V was cut by 1 base and J by 3 bases, with 3 bases left in between. The CDR3 reads CASSEGYYGYTF. DNA for the CDR3: TGTGCCAGCAGTGAAGGGTACTATGGCTACACCTTC.

This rearrangement joins TRBV23-1 to TRBJ1-1; 7 bases line up with TRBD1. TRBV23-1 is an ORF for which the function is uncertain. This CDR3 has 14 residues. With 3 bases clipped from V and 9 bases from J, the junction kept 10 bases outside the gene matches. DNA of the CDR3: TGCGCCAGCAGTCATGACAGGGCCATCCGTAAAGCTTTCTTT. Translation: CASSHDRAIRKAFF.

V gene TRBV18 combines with J gene TRBJ1-5, with TRBD1 matching over 7 bases. The germline V gene has CDR1 KGHSH and CDR2 LQKENI. Unmatched junction bases numbered 17, after V lost 3 bases and J lost 6 bases. The CDR3 contains 18 residues. The CDR3 nucleotides read TGTGCCAGCTCACCTCGACAGGGAATCTCGGTGAACTCTCAGCCCCAGCATTTT. It translates to CASSPRQGISVNSQPQHF.

V usage is TRBV6-1 and J usage is TRBJ1-1; tentatively, D is TRBD1 (5 bases). Germline CDR1 reads MNHNS; CDR2 reads SASEGT. The CDR3 is 15 amino acids. Trimming shortened V by 5 bases and J by 1 base, and 14 bases separated the two germline ends. The chain's CDR3 is CASSRVREGNTEAFF. CDR3 bases: TGTGCCAGCAGTCGTGTCAGGGAGGGGAACACTGAAGCTTTCTTT.

CDR3 DNA: TGTGCCAGCAGCCAAGGTCCGGGTCAAAGCACAGATACGCAGTATTTT. Translation gives CASSQGPGQSTDTQYF. The chain carries TRBV4-2 and TRBJ2-3; D uncertain. This CDR3 has 16 amino acids. Germline loops: CDR1 LGHNA, CDR2 YNFKEQ. V was pared by 1 base and J by 0 bases, with 11 bases between.

The chain combines TRBV2 with TRBJ2-5; TRBD1 matches at 9 bases. V shed 5 bases, J shed 5 bases, and the junction held 3 bases outside the gene matches. CDR1 and CDR2 (germline): SNHLY, FYNNEI. The CDR3 has 13 residues. The CDR3 here is CASSTGGWETQYF. The CDR3, as DNA: TGTGCCAGCAGTACAGGGGGCTGGGAGACCCAGTACTTC.

This clone was seen a handful of times. The chain carries TRBV6-6 and TRBJ2-2; 9 bases align to TRBD1. CDR1 is MNHNY, CDR2 SVGAGI, per germline (reference sequence). This CDR3 comprises 15 residues. Trimming removed 10 bases from V and 5 bases from J; junction bases left unmatched: 11. Written as DNA, the CDR3 is TGTGCCACCCAGACTACAGGGGGCAGGACCGGGGAGCTGTTTTTT. It encodes CATQTTGGRTGELFF.

The gene calls are TRBV5-8 and TRBJ1-3; maybe TRBD1 (6 bases). Germline V gene data show CDR1 as SGHTS and CDR2 as YDEGEE. The CDR3 runs to 14 residues. V was pared by 4 bases and J by 2 bases, with 10 bases between. CDR3 bases: TGTGCCAGCAGCCGCAGGGGACCTGGAAACACCATATATTTT. It yields the protein CASSRRGPGNTIYF.

V usage is TRBV25-1 and J usage is TRBJ1-5; D is possibly TRBD1 (5 bases). Trimming left V 3 bases short and J 4 bases short, with 10 bases between. The germline V gene encodes CDR1 MGHDK and CDR2 SYGVNS. This CDR3 is 14 amino acids long. For the CDR3, the DNA is TGTGCCAGCAGTGATTCCAGGGAAAATCAGCCCCAGCATTTT. This translates into CASSDSRENQPQHF.

The rearrangement uses TRBV11-2 and TRBJ1-1; no definite D call. The CDR3 is made up of 14 amino acids. From germline, CDR1 is SGHAT and CDR2 FQNNGV. With 1 base removed from V and 1 base from J, the gap between germline ends came to 7 bases. The CDR3 DNA sequence: TGTGCCAGCAGCTTAGGACTCCCGAACACTGAAGCTTTCTTT. As protein: CASSLGLPNTEAFF.

Of note for this clone: Here the CDR3 omits its conserved ending phenylalanine or tryptophan, so a read error is the likely source. The DNA is omitted, as the CDR3 cannot be located on it reliably, and the CDR3 follows TCRdb's listing. The rearrangement links TRBV10-1 to TRBJ2-7; no check of the table's D call, TRBD2, against the DNA was made. The CDR3 contains 12 residues when both ends are counted. CDR1 is WNHNN and CDR2 is SYGVQD in the germline V gene (reference sequence). The CDR3 protein is CASRLLAGGTLA.

This rearrangement joins TRBV11-2 to TRBJ1-5; 12 nucleotides line up with TRBD1. Germline CDR1 reads SGHAT; CDR2 reads FQNNGV. After removal of 4 bases from V and 4 bases from J, the junction contained 2 bases not matched to a gene. The CDR3 contains 15 residues. CDR3 DNA: TGTGCCAGCAGCTGGGACAGGGGGCTGAATCAGCCCCAGCATTTT. It is translated as CASSWDRGLNQPQHF. Using reference TRBV11-2 and TRBJ1-5 for the parts outside the CDR3, the full variable domain is EAGVAQSPRYKIIEKRQSVAFWCNPISGHATLYWYQQILGQGPKLLIQFQNNGVVDDSQLPKDRFSAERLKGVDSTLKIQPAKLEDSAVYLCASSWDRGLNQPQHFGDGTRLSIL.

The chain joins TRBV2 to TRBJ2-2; 14 nucleotides line up with TRBD2. This CDR3 has 14 amino acids. V lost 6 bases to trimming and J lost 6 bases; unmatched junction nucleotides: 0. The germline V gene has CDR1 SNHLY and CDR2 FYNNEI. In nucleotides, the CDR3 is TGTGCCAGCAGGGGACTAGCGGGAGCCGGGGAGCTGTTTTTT. Translating gives CASRGLAGAGELFF.

The rearrangement links TRBV7-9 to TRBJ2-7; no clear D gene. V was trimmed by 5 bases and J by 7 bases, leaving 18 bases between them. The CDR3 length is 14 residues. The V gene's germline CDR1 is SEHNR and CDR2 FQNEAQ (reference sequence). The chain's CDR3 is CASSPTGRPWEQYF. DNA for the CDR3: TGTGCCAGCAGCCCTACCGGCCGCCCTTGGGAGCAGTACTTC.

This clone was counted only a few times. The V call is TRBV6-5, the J call TRBJ1-1, with 7 bases that match TRBD1. Looked up from germline, CDR1 is MNHEY and CDR2 is SVGAGI. This CDR3 has 12 residues. J was trimmed by 6 bases and V by 6 bases; bases with no gene match: 4. The CDR3 region has the DNA TGTGCCAGCAGCCTCGGGACAGCTGAAGCTTTCTTT. Encoded protein: CASSLGTAEAFF.

The genes are TRBV20-1 and TRBJ2-3; D may be TRBD1 (5 bases). The CDR3 consists of 11 residues. Trimming cost V 5 bases and J 6 bases, with 9 bases left between them. CDR1 is DFQATT, CDR2 SNEGSKA, per germline (reference sequence). The CDR3 DNA is TGCAGTGCTGTAAACAGGGATACGCAGTATTTT. Translating gives CSAVNRDTQYF.

The chain couples TRBV10-1 to TRBJ1-5; no definite D call. The CDR3 consists of 13 residues. V gave up 0 bases and J gave up 5 bases, with 5 bases separating them. Germline CDR1 and CDR2: WNHNN and SYGVQD (reference sequence). The CDR3 sequence: CASSESWDQPQHF. CDR3 in DNA: TGCGCCAGCAGTGAGTCGTGGGATCAGCCCCAGCATTTT.

The CDR3 region is CASRPLGGPEQYF. The CDR3 bases are TGCGCCAGCAGGCCGCTGGGGGGCCCTGAGCAGTACTTC. The chain joins TRBV5-1 to TRBJ2-7; D is perhaps TRBD1 or TRBD2 (6 bases each). The CDR3 contains 13 residues. V lost 5 bases to trimming and J lost 7 bases, with 16 bases between them. The V gene's germline CDR1 is SGHRS and CDR2 YFSETQ.

This clone has just a few counts. In DNA, the CDR3 is TGCGCCAGCAGCTTGGGCGGGCAGCTGAACACTGAAGCTTTCTTT. The encoded protein is CASSLGGQLNTEAFF. This chain connects TRBV5-1 to TRBJ1-1; D is ambiguous. The germline CDR1 and CDR2 sequences are SGHRS and YFSETQ. V was cut by 0 bases and J by 0 bases, with 9 bases left in between. This CDR3 region has 15 residues.

The rearrangement uses TRBV7-9 and TRBJ1-4; 8 bases match TRBD1. CDR1 SEHNR and CDR2 FQNEAQ come from the germline V gene (reference sequence). The CDR3 consists of 14 residues. J lost 2 bases, V lost 5 bases, and 1 base had no gene match. The CDR3 sequence: CASSNRGTNEKLFF. The CDR3 coding sequence is TGTGCCAGCAGCAACAGGGGGACTAATGAAAAACTGTTTTTT.

The rearrangement joins TRBV10-3 to TRBJ1-5; D uncertain. The V gene lost 5 bases and the J gene lost 8 bases, with 10 bases spanning the gap. The CDR3 has 12 amino acids. Per germline, CDR1 ENHRY and CDR2 SYGVKD. CDR3 in DNA: TGTGCCATCAGTTCCCAAAACAAGCCCCAGCATTTT. Protein sequence: CAISSQNKPQHF.

This chain joins TRBV5-1 and TRBJ2-7; 7 positions agree with TRBD2. Unmatched junction bases numbered 16, after V lost 4 bases and J lost 6 bases. This CDR3 has 16 amino acids. Germline loops: CDR1 SGHRS, CDR2 YFSETQ. This chain's CDR3 is CASSGEGGRVSGEQYF. The DNA for the CDR3 is TGCGCCAGCAGCGGGGAGGGTGGTAGGGTGAGCGGCGAGCAGTACTTC. Supplemented by reference TRBV5-1 and TRBJ2-7, the full variable domain reads KAGVTQTPRYLIKTRGQQVTLSCSPISGHRSVSWYQQTPGQGLQFLFEYFSETQRNKGNFPGRFSGRQFSNSRSEMNVSTLELGDSALYLCASSGEGGRVSGEQYFGPGTRLTVT.

The rearrangement uses TRBV28 and TRBJ2-5, with D maybe TRBD1 (6 bases). The CDR3 contains 12 residues. Trimming shortened V by 7 bases and J by 11 bases, and 17 bases separated the two germline ends. Germline V gene data show CDR1 as MDHEN and CDR2 as SYDVKM. The CDR3 spells CASTGQSREQYF. CDR3 sequence (DNA): TGTGCCAGCACCGGACAGTCCCGTGAGCAGTACTTC.

The V and J genes are TRBV18 and TRBJ2-7; D is perhaps TRBD1 (5 bases). The CDR3 has 13 residues. Germline CDR1 KGHSH, CDR2 LQKENI. V lost 6 bases and J lost 2, with 11 bases in between. CDR3 residues: CASSQDRTYEQYF. CDR3 coding DNA: TGTGCCAGCTCCCAAGACAGAACCTACGAGCAGTACTTC.